This T cell receptor (beta chain) was observed in a study of T cells after yellow fever vaccination. MiXCR, run by TCRdb on the 5' RACE reads, gives a single entry per CDR3 protein. Among some 400,000 distinct CDR3 sequences, approximately 6% were seen once, and the ten largest hold about 15%. Looked up from germline, CDR1 is MDHEN and CDR2 is SYDVKM. This CDR3 contains 18 residues. With V trimmed by 5 bases and J by 3 bases, 9 bases remained unmatched. Material: PBMCs, obtained 5 days after the yellow fever booster vaccination. This sequence was found in a man between 25 and 39 years old who received the YFV17D yellow fever vaccine. This chain connects TRBV28 to TRBJ2-3, with 15 bases matching TRBD2. CDR3 sequence reads: CASSPQGLAGGTTDTQYF. The CDR3, as DNA: TGTGCCAGCAGTCCCCAGGGACTAGCGGGAGGTACGACAGATACGCAGTATTTT.